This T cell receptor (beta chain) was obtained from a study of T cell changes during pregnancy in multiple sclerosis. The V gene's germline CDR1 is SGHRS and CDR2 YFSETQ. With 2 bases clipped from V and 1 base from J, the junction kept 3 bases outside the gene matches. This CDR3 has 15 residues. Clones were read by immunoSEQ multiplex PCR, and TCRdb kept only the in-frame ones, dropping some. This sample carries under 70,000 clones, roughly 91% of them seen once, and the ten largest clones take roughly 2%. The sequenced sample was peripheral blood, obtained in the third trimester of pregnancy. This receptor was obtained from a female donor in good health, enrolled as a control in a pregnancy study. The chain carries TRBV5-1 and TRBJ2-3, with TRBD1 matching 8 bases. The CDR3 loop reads CASSLGTGRTDTQYF. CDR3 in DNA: TGCGCCAGCAGCTTAGGGACAGGCCGCACAGATACGCAGTATTTT. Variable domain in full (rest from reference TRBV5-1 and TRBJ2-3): KAGVTQTPRYLIKTRGQQVTLSCSPISGHRSVSWYQQTPGQGLQFLFEYFSETQRNKGNFPGRFSGRQFSNSRSEMNVSTLELGDSALYLCASSLGTGRTDTQYFGPGTRLTVL.